Each of the 23 T cell receptor beta chains below was sequenced from the same sample in a study of technical replicates of blood from four donors (dated 2017 in TCRdb). Receptors were amplified or captured by the immunoSEQ multiplex PCR assay. This is the immuneACCESS table as TCRdb keeps it, with only in-frame sequences that have V and J called. A part of the clones is gone; compared with another copy, unresolved V genes explain less than half, and the rest is unexplained. This sample has fewer than 85,000 clones in its table, and roughly 92% of those were observed once. The ten largest clones capture roughly 0.41% of the sample. Material for sequencing was T cells isolated from PBMCs. All receptors come from a human donor in good health.

The rearrangement uses TRBV11-2 and TRBJ2-1, with 7 bases fitting TRBD1. Germline V gives CDR1 SGHAT, CDR2 FQNNGV. V lost 7 bases and J lost 10; bases outside the gene matches: 4. CDR3 length: 11 residues. The CDR3 loop is CASIETGEQFF. CDR3 DNA sequence: TGTGCCAGCATCGAGACAGGGGAGCAGTTCTTC.

This clone was counted between two and nine times. The CDR3 DNA sequence: TGTGCCAGCAGGGCCCTCGGGGGTAATGAAAAACTGTTTTTT. Protein product: CASRALGGNEKLFF. The V call is TRBV6-6, the J call TRBJ1-4, with D tentatively TRBD1 (5 bases). Germline CDR1 is MNHNY and CDR2 is SVGAGI (reference sequence). The CDR3 runs to 14 residues. V dropped 6 bases and J dropped 4 bases, with 12 bases sitting between them.

DNA for the CDR3: TGTGCCATCAGTATGGGGACAGATATGAACACTGAAGCTTTCTTT. Its protein product is CAISMGTDMNTEAFF. V usage is TRBV10-3 and J usage is TRBJ1-1, with 7 positions matching TRBD1. Germline lookup yields CDR1 ENHRY and CDR2 SYGVKD. After removal of 5 bases from V and 0 bases from J, the junction contained 6 bases not matched to a gene. The CDR3 covers 15 residues.

The chain uses TRBV10-2 and TRBJ1-4; D gene unclear. Germline V gives CDR1 WSHSY, CDR2 SAAADI. The ends were cut back, 6 bases at V and 0 bases at J, with 5 bases in the middle. This CDR3 has 13 residues. The CDR3 sequence is CASRPATNEKLFF. The DNA of the CDR3 is TGCGCCAGCAGACCAGCAACTAATGAAAAACTGTTTTTT.

V is TRBV11-2 and J is TRBJ2-2; weak D call: TRBD2 (6 bases). This CDR3 comprises 17 residues. Germline lookup yields CDR1 SGHAT and CDR2 FQNNGV. Between the trimmed V and J ends, which lost 0 bases and 1 base, there was a span of 12 bases. CDR3: CASSLDRETLNTGELFF. CDR3 nucleotides: TGTGCCAGCAGCTTAGATCGGGAGACCTTGAACACCGGGGAGCTGTTTTTT.

About this clone itself: Compared with germline, one end of the junction differs, possibly owing to a read error. The chain uses TRBV5-6 and TRBJ2-1; D is perhaps TRBD2 (5 bases). Germline loops: CDR1 SGHDT, CDR2 YYEEEE. The CDR3 has 19 amino acids. The CDR3 protein is CASIGDGRVVGNSYNEKFF. The CDR3 coding sequence is TGTGCCAGCATTGGAGACGGGCGGGTAGTAGGTAACTCCTACAATGAGAAGTTCTTC.

This clone was seen a few times. The rearrangement links TRBV19 to TRBJ1-5, with D perhaps matching TRBD1 (6 bases). V lost 7 bases, J lost 6 bases, and 13 bases lay in between. The germline CDR1 and CDR2 sequences are LNHDA and SQIVND (reference sequence). The CDR3 runs to 13 residues. The CDR3 protein is CASMGQGRQPQHF. As DNA, the CDR3 is TGTGCCAGTATGGGTCAGGGGCGTCAGCCCCAGCATTTT.

The chain is built from TRBV11-1 and TRBJ2-1, with TRBD2 matching 8 bases. This CDR3 is 13 amino acids long. The V gene's germline CDR1 is SGHAT and CDR2 FQDESV (reference sequence). V lost 1 base, J lost 8 bases, and 1 base stayed unmatched. DNA for the CDR3: TGTGCCAGCAGCTTAGGGCGGGGGGATGAGCAGTTCTTC. Its translation: CASSLGRGDEQFF.

The V and J genes are TRBV5-6 and TRBJ1-2; possibly TRBD1 for D (6 bases). Trimming took off 4 bases at V and 8 bases at J, with 12 bases between the two ends. The CDR3 covers 12 residues. Germline V gene data show CDR1 as SGHDT and CDR2 as YYEEEE. CDR3 sequence (DNA): TGTGCCAGCAGCGCCAGGGGAAGAGGCTACACCTTC. This translates into CASSARGRGYTF.

V is TRBV9 and J is TRBJ2-1, with TRBD2 matching 11 bases. This CDR3 region has 15 residues. Trimming took 1 base from V and 8 from J; bases not matched to a gene: 5. Germline V gives CDR1 SGDLS, CDR2 YYNGEE. CDR3 in amino acids: CASSVIAGGTDEQFF. The CDR3 DNA reads TGTGCCAGCAGCGTAATAGCGGGAGGGACCGATGAGCAGTTCTTC.

The chain links TRBV27 to TRBJ2-1; 7 positions match TRBD2. This CDR3 has 17 residues. Germline V gene lookup returns CDR1 MNHEY and CDR2 SMNVEV (reference sequence). Germline trimming cut 2 bases from V and 4 bases from J; bases unmatched to any gene: 11. The CDR3 DNA is TGTGCCAGCAGTTTACACGTAAGGGCTAGCGGATACAATGAGCAGTTCTTC. As protein: CASSLHVRASGYNEQFF.

The chain recombines TRBV11-2 with TRBJ1-3; tentative D call: TRBD1 (6 bases). The V end was cut by 5 bases, the J end by 6 bases, with 11 bases between. There are 13 residues in the CDR3. Per the germline V gene, CDR1 is SGHAT and CDR2 is FQNNGV. This CDR3 reads CASSPGQLNTIYF. The CDR3 region has the DNA TGTGCCAGCAGCCCAGGACAGCTAAACACCATATATTTT.

The chain combines TRBV30 with TRBJ1-1, with TRBD1 matching 12 bases. Per the germline V gene, CDR1 is GTSNPN and CDR2 is SVGIG (reference sequence). J gave up 1 base and V 4 bases, and 4 bases lay outside the gene matches. The CDR3 is made up of 15 amino acids. The CDR3 nucleotides are TGTGCCTGGACCGGGACAGGGGGCACGAACACTGAAGCTTTCTTT. Its protein product is CAWTGTGGTNTEAFF.

This clone was seen just once. The chain couples TRBV7-9 to TRBJ2-7; TRBD1 might be the D (5 bases). The V gene's germline CDR1 is SEHNR and CDR2 FQNEAQ (reference sequence). The germline V and J ends were trimmed by 3 bases and 11 bases, with 14 bases remaining between them. The CDR3 contains 12 residues. The CDR3: CASSLTDDQKYF. The CDR3 DNA is TGTGCCAGCAGCTTGACAGACGATCAAAAGTACTTC.

The chain has TRBV6-1 and TRBJ1-1; 7 positions agree with TRBD1. CDR1 is MNHNS and CDR2 is SASEGT in the germline V gene. This CDR3 is built from 15 residues. J gave up 1 base and V 3 bases, and 5 bases lay outside the gene matches. The CDR3 sequence is CASSERTGPNTEAFF. CDR3 bases: TGTGCCAGCAGTGAGAGGACAGGACCGAACACTGAAGCTTTCTTT.

The V call is TRBV19, the J call TRBJ1-3, with 8 bases fitting TRBD1. CDR3 size: 16 residues. The germline CDR1 and CDR2 sequences are LNHDA and SQIVND (reference sequence). With 5 bases clipped from V and 3 bases from J, the junction kept 9 bases outside the gene matches. The CDR3 protein is CASSSGQGSFGNTIYF. As DNA, the CDR3 is TGTGCCAGTAGTTCCGGACAGGGAAGCTTTGGAAACACCATATATTTT.

This clone was seen only once. This sequence joins TRBV6-5 and TRBJ2-7, with 8 positions matching TRBD1. V lost 0 bases, J lost 5 bases, and 6 bases stayed unmatched. The CDR3 loop spans 15 amino acids. Germline assignment: CDR1 MNHEY and CDR2 SVGAGI. The CDR3 region is CASSYSIAGGDEQYF. CDR3 sequence (DNA): TGTGCCAGCAGTTACTCGATCGCAGGGGGCGACGAGCAGTACTTC.

The rearrangement joins TRBV4-2 to TRBJ2-6; the D is unclear. The V and J ends lost 0 bases and 0 bases respectively, with 6 bases between them. This CDR3 contains 16 residues. CDR1 is LGHNA and CDR2 is YNFKEQ in the germline V gene. CDR3 region: CASSQDPNSGANVLTF. The CDR3 DNA is TGTGCCAGCAGCCAAGATCCTAACTCTGGGGCCAACGTCCTGACTTTC.

This clone was observed once. This chain connects TRBV29-1 to TRBJ2-1; 8 bases fit TRBD1. Trimming took 5 bases from V and 5 from J; bases not matched to a gene: 5. Germline V gene data show CDR1 as SQVTM and CDR2 as ANQGSEA. The CDR3 length is 13 residues. For the CDR3, the DNA is TGCAGCGTTAAGGGACAGGAAAACAATGAGCAGTTCTTC. It is translated as CSVKGQENNEQFF.

This chain joins TRBV25-1 and TRBJ2-7; 7 nucleotides line up with TRBD1. Germline lookup yields CDR1 MGHDK and CDR2 SYGVNS. Losses at the gene ends were 10 bases for V and 6 bases for J; bases not matched to a gene: 12. The CDR3 extends over 13 amino acids. This chain's CDR3 is CATSDRVSSEQYF. CDR3 in DNA: TGTGCCACTTCAGACAGGGTCAGCTCCGAGCAGTACTTC.

This sequence joins TRBV6-6 and TRBJ2-7; no definite D call. Trimming took off 0 bases at V and 2 bases at J, with 11 bases between the two ends. The CDR3 has 15 residues. CDR1 and CDR2 from the germline V gene are MNHNY and SVGAGI (reference sequence). The CDR3 loop reads CASSYSTAETYEQYF. CDR3 coding DNA: TGTGCCAGCAGTTACTCGACTGCGGAAACCTACGAGCAGTACTTC.

The CDR3 region has the DNA TGCAGCGTTGTAGATACTTTCTCCTACGAGCAGTACTTC. Protein: CSVVDTFSYEQYF. V and J are TRBV29-1 and TRBJ2-7, with no clear D. Germline V lookup: CDR1 SQVTM, CDR2 ANQGSEA. The CDR3 runs 13 residues. V shed 4 bases and J shed 0 bases, with 10 bases lying between them.

The J gene is TRBJ2-1, the V gene TRBV5-1; TRBD2 aligns across 9 bases. The CDR3 contains 15 residues. Germline assignment: CDR1 SGHRS and CDR2 YFSETQ. With 2 bases clipped from V and 2 bases from J, the junction kept 2 bases outside the gene matches. For the CDR3, the DNA is TGCGCCAGCAGCTTAGCGGGAGGAACCTACAATGAGCAGTTCTTC. It codes for CASSLAGGTYNEQFF.